Below, 24 T cell receptor beta chains from the same sample are listed, as sequenced in a study of T cell responses to AZD1222 COVID-19 vaccine (dated by TCRdb to the early 2020s). The time point label of this sample denotes: about 28 days (+/-7) after the second vaccine dose. To prepare the library, the immunoSEQ multiplex PCR assay was applied. As stored in TCRdb, this immuneACCESS dataset retains in-frame rearrangements with V and J assigned. A fraction of the clones does not appear; measured against another copy, unresolved V genes explain less than half of the discrepancy, and the remainder lacks a known reason. The sample table shows under 200,000 clones, and around 90% are seen once. Roughly 27% of the sample lies in the top ten. This specimen was peripheral blood, taken 28 days after the second AZD1222 dose. The receptors were gathered from an adult who received the AZD1222 COVID-19 vaccine.

The chain has TRBV6-2 or TRBV6-3 and TRBJ2-5, with D tentatively TRBD2 (5 bases). The V end was cut by 6 bases, the J end by 9 bases, with 14 bases between. Germline V gene lookup returns CDR1 MNHEY and CDR2 SVGEGT. This CDR3 comprises 12 residues. For the CDR3, the DNA is TGTGCCAGCAGCCGCCCACCGGAGGCCCAGTACTTC. Translated: CASSRPPEAQYF.

This sequence joins TRBV7-3 and TRBJ2-3; TRBD1 agrees at 7 bases. J gave up 4 bases and V 5 bases, and 6 bases lay outside the gene matches. This CDR3 has 14 residues. In germline, CDR1 is SGHTA, CDR2 FQGTGA. The CDR3 region has the DNA TGTGCCAGCAGCGTCGGGACAGTTTCAGATACGCAGTATTTT. Protein: CASSVGTVSDTQYF.

This clone was observed once. The chain couples TRBV6-2 or TRBV6-3 to TRBJ1-2; D unresolved. From germline, CDR1 is MNHEY and CDR2 SVGEGT. V was trimmed by 4 bases and J by 0 bases, leaving 12 bases between them. The CDR3 has 15 amino acids. This chain's CDR3 is CASSSLDKPNYGYTF. CDR3 nucleotides: TGTGCCAGCAGTTCCTTAGACAAGCCTAACTATGGCTACACCTTC.

The chain links TRBV28 to TRBJ1-3, with D uncertain. In germline, CDR1 is MDHEN, CDR2 SYDVKM. CDR3 length: 14 amino acids. Deletions cut 6 bases from V and 0 bases from J, with 9 bases between. The CDR3 nucleotides are TGTGCCAGCAGCTCAGGTACCTCTGGAAACACCATATATTTT. Translating it yields CASSSGTSGNTIYF.

J is TRBJ2-3 and V is TRBV28, with 8 bases matching TRBD1. V trimming: 6 bases; J trimming: 1 base; junction bases outside the gene matches: 3. Germline-derived CDR1 and CDR2 are MDHEN and SYDVKM. The CDR3 runs to 14 residues. The CDR3 DNA reads as TGTGCCAGCAGAACGGGACAGGGCACAGATACGCAGTATTTT. Translating it yields CASRTGQGTDTQYF.

This clone was detected only once. The genes are TRBV19 and TRBJ2-6; TRBD1 might be the D (9 bases). The V end lost 6 bases, the J end lost 4 bases, and 22 bases lay between the germline ends. This CDR3 region has 18 residues. Germline V lookup: CDR1 LNHDA, CDR2 SQIVND (reference sequence). The CDR3 nucleotides read TGTGCCAGTAGCCCCGGGGGGGGGACAGGGAGAGGGGCCAACGTCCTGACTTTC. Translated: CASSPGGGTGRGANVLTF.

The CDR3 loop reads CASSLGLAGNTGELFF. As DNA, the CDR3 is TGTGCCAGCAGTTTAGGACTAGCGGGGAACACCGGGGAGCTGTTTTTT. The rearrangement joins TRBV28 to TRBJ2-2; 11 bases are a match to TRBD2. Trimming removed 2 bases from V and 1 base from J; junction bases left unmatched: 0. Germline V gene data show CDR1 as MDHEN and CDR2 as SYDVKM. The CDR3 has 16 residues.

The chain carries TRBV4-2 and TRBJ1-2; no definite D call. The ends were cut back, 0 bases at V and 4 bases at J, with 24 bases in the middle. This CDR3 is built from 19 residues. Germline values: CDR1 LGHNA, CDR2 YNFKEQ. CDR3 DNA: TGTGCCAGCAGCCAAGAAGACACCCCAAGCTTGGAATCGCCCTATGGCTACACCTTC. Translation gives CASSQEDTPSLESPYGYTF.

The chain joins TRBV5-1 to TRBJ2-1; the match to TRBD2 covers 9 bases. V was pared by 0 bases and J by 4 bases, with 5 bases of the junction left unmatched. Germline-derived CDR1 and CDR2 are SGHRS and YFSETQ. The CDR3 has 16 amino acids. The CDR3 reads CASSLVAGVGYNEQFF. Written as DNA, the CDR3 is TGCGCCAGCAGCTTGGTAGCGGGAGTAGGATACAATGAGCAGTTCTTC.

The J gene is TRBJ2-7, the V gene TRBV5-5, with 11 bases matching TRBD2. V shed 4 bases and J 3 bases; nucleotides not matched to a gene: 9. Germline values: CDR1 SGHKS, CDR2 YYEKEE (reference sequence). This CDR3 comprises 16 residues. The DNA of the CDR3 is TGTGCCAGCAGCCTCCCGACTAGCGGGACTAACTACGAGCAGTACTTC. Translated, it gives CASSLPTSGTNYEQYF.

The rearrangement links TRBV6-4 to TRBJ2-2; tentative D call: TRBD2 (5 bases). Germline V gives CDR1 MRHNA, CDR2 SNTAGT. CDR3 length: 15 amino acids. Trimming pared 0 bases from V and 5 bases from J, leaving 10 bases between. The CDR3, as DNA: TGTGCCAGCAGTGACTCGGCTAGAGGGACCGGGGAGCTGTTTTTT. Its protein is CASSDSARGTGELFF.

This sequence joins TRBV19 and TRBJ2-1, with no clear D. CDR3 size: 14 residues. The V end lost 4 bases, the J end lost 6 bases, and 13 bases lay between the germline ends. Germline-derived CDR1 and CDR2 are LNHDA and SQIVND (reference sequence). CDR3 residues: CASSNIRKSNEQFF. CDR3 nucleotides: TGTGCCAGTAGTAACATTCGGAAGTCCAATGAGCAGTTCTTC.

The V call is TRBV29-1, the J call TRBJ2-4; TRBD1 agrees at 7 bases. CDR1 SQVTM and CDR2 ANQGSEA come from the germline V gene. The CDR3 length is 15 residues. V shed 4 bases, J shed 2 bases, and the junction held 8 bases outside the gene matches. The CDR3 bases are TGCAGCGTTGGTGAGGGGGCTTGGACCAAAAACATTCAGTACTTC. Protein: CSVGEGAWTKNIQYF.

J is TRBJ2-7 and V is TRBV13; 9 nucleotides line up with TRBD2. V gave up 6 bases and J gave up 1 base; unmatched junction bases: 4. This CDR3 region has 14 residues. The germline V gene encodes CDR1 PRHDT and CDR2 FYEKMQ (reference sequence). CDR3 sequence: CASSFSGSSYEQYF. In nucleotides, the CDR3 is TGTGCCAGCAGTTTTAGCGGGAGTTCCTACGAGCAGTACTTC.

The gene calls are TRBV28 and TRBJ1-2, with 10 bases that match TRBD1. There are 15 residues in the CDR3. Germline-derived CDR1 and CDR2 are MDHEN and SYDVKM. With 6 bases clipped from V and 6 bases from J, the junction kept 10 bases outside the gene matches. Written as DNA, the CDR3 is TGTGCCAGCAGGCCCGCTTCGACAGGGGGCGATGGCTACACCTTC. Protein product: CASRPASTGGDGYTF.

V is TRBV6-5 and J is TRBJ2-7; the D gene is possibly TRBD1 (6 bases). The CDR3 contains 14 residues. From germline, CDR1 is MNHEY and CDR2 SVGAGI. V lost 3 bases, J lost 3 bases, and 12 bases lay in between. The CDR3 nucleotides are TGTGCCAGCAGTTATACGGGACACCGCTACGAGCAGTACTTC. Encoded protein: CASSYTGHRYEQYF.

The chain links TRBV28 to TRBJ1-4; D uncertain. Trimming stripped 6 bases from V and 1 base from J, with 12 bases between. The CDR3 runs 15 residues. Germline assignment: CDR1 MDHEN and CDR2 SYDVKM. CDR3 in DNA: TGTGCCAGCAGCCCTCCATTGGGAACTAATGAAAAACTGTTTTTT. It codes for CASSPPLGTNEKLFF.

The genes are TRBV6-2 or TRBV6-3 and TRBJ1-1, with D possibly being TRBD1 (5 bases). The germline CDR1 and CDR2 sequences are MNHEY and SVGEGT. CDR3 length: 17 residues. Trimming removed 0 bases at V and 0 bases at J, with 14 bases between. The CDR3 nucleotides read TGTGCCAGCAGTTACTCGATGACAGTTTACATGAACACTGAAGCTTTCTTT. Translated, it gives CASSYSMTVYMNTEAFF.

This clone was seen a handful of times. CDR3 DNA: TGTGCCAGCAGTTACTCGATCGGGGGCGCAAGTTCACCCCTCCACTTT. It encodes CASSYSIGGASSPLHF. This rearrangement joins TRBV6-5 to TRBJ1-6, with D perhaps TRBD1 (6 bases). V shed 0 bases and J shed 9 bases, with 15 bases lying between them. CDR3 length equals 16 residues. The germline CDR1 and CDR2 sequences are MNHEY and SVGAGI.

The chain employs TRBV15 and TRBJ1-4; no reliable D call. V lost 7 bases, J lost 0 bases, and 9 bases lay in between. The CDR3 is made up of 14 amino acids. Per the germline V gene, CDR1 is LNHNV and CDR2 is YYDKDF (reference sequence). CDR3 coding DNA: TGTGCCACCAAAGGCTGGGCAACTAATGAAAAACTGTTTTTT. Amino acid sequence: CATKGWATNEKLFF.

This clone was observed a single time. The chain couples TRBV3-1 (or the pseudogene TRBV3-2) to TRBJ1-2; a weak D match, TRBD1 (5 bases). Germline lookup yields CDR1 LGHDT and CDR2 YNNKEL (reference sequence). The CDR3 extends over 14 amino acids. The germline V and J ends were trimmed by 0 bases and 2 bases, with 7 bases remaining between them. The CDR3 DNA sequence: TGTGCCAGCAGCCAAGAAGACAGAAACTATGGCTACACCTTC. This sequence encodes CASSQEDRNYGYTF.

The chain recombines TRBV7-2 with TRBJ1-2; 9 bases are shared with TRBD1. This CDR3 has 18 amino acids. The V segment lost 1 base and the J segment 4 bases; nucleotides outside the gene matches: 13. Germline V gene lookup returns CDR1 SGHTA and CDR2 FQGNSA. The DNA for the CDR3 is TGTGCCAGCAGCTTAGTTTCCCGAACCGGGACAGGGATCTATGGCTACACCTTC. Protein product: CASSLVSRTGTGIYGYTF.

The chain carries TRBV7-2 and TRBJ1-6; 11 positions match TRBD1. CDR3 size: 15 residues. J was trimmed by 7 bases and V by 5 bases; bases with no gene match: 4. Per the germline V gene, CDR1 is SGHTA and CDR2 is FQGNSA. CDR3 DNA sequence: TGTGCCAGCAGCACGGACAGGGGGCGAAATTCACCCCTCCACTTT. It translates to CASSTDRGRNSPLHF. Combining the CDR3 with reference TRBV7-2 and TRBJ1-6 gives the whole variable domain GAGVSQSPSNKVTEKGKDVELRCDPISGHTALYWYRQSLGQGLEFLIYFQGNSAPDKSGLPSDRFSAERTGGSVSTLTIQRTQQEDSAVYLCASSTDRGRNSPLHFGNGTRLTVT.

This clone was recorded once. The J gene is TRBJ1-1, the V gene TRBV6-5; the match to TRBD1 covers 7 bases. CDR1 MNHEY and CDR2 SVGAGI come from the germline V gene. Unmatched junction bases numbered 7, after V lost 6 bases and J lost 6 bases. CDR3 length: 13 amino acids. Here the CDR3 reads CASSRDSKAEAFF. CDR3 DNA: TGTGCCAGCAGCCGGGACAGCAAAGCTGAAGCTTTCTTT.